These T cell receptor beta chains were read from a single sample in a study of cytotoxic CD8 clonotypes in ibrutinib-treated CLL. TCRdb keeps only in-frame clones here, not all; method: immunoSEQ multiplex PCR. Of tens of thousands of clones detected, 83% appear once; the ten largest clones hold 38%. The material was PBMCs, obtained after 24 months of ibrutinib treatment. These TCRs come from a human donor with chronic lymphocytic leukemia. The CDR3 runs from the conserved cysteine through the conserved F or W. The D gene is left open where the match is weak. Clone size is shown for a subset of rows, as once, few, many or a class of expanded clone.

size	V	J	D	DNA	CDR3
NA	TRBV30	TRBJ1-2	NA	TGTGCCTGCGTACCGGAGGGAACCGGAGACTATGGCTACACCTTC	CACVPEGTGDYGYTF
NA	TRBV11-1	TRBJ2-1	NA	TGTGCCAGCAAGATTAGCGAGGTCTACAATGAGCAGTTCTTC	CASKISEVYNEQFF
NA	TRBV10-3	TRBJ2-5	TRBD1	TGTGCCATCAGTGGAGGGACAGGGCCTTTCCAAGAGACCCAGTACTTC	CAISGGTGPFQETQYF
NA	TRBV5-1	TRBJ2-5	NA	TGCGCCACCCAGCGGGCCACTCAAGAGACCCAGTACTTC	CATQRATQETQYF
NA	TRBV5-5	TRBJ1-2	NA	TGTGCCAGCAGCCCGGGACCTCCGTATGGCTACACCTTC	CASSPGPPYGYTF
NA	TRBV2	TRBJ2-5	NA	TGTGCCAGCACGGGTCAGGGGAACCAAGAGACCCAGTACTTC	CASTGQGNQETQYF
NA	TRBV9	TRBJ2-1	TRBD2	TGTGCCAGCAGCGTTAGCGGGAGCTCCTACAATGAGCAGTTCTTC	CASSVSGSSYNEQFF
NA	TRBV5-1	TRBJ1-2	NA	TGCGCCAGCAGGGGGGAGTTTGGAGGCTACACCTTC	CASRGEFGGYTF
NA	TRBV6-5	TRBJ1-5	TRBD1	TGTGCCAGCAAGGACAGGGGAATTGATCAGCCCCAGCATTTT	CASKDRGIDQPQHF
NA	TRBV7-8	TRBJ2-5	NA	TGTGCCAGCAGCTCAACTTACGGGACAAGAAACTGGGCGATCCAAGAGACCCAGTACTTC	CASSSTYGTRNWAIQETQYF
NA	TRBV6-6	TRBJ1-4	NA	TGTGCCAGCAGGGGAACCCGGAGTGAACTGTTTTTT	CASRGTRSELFF
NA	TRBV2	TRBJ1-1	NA	TGTGCCAGCAGTGAAAGGGGTTTCAGCACTGAAGCTTTCTTT	CASSERGFSTEAFF
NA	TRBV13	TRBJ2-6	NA	TGTGCCAGCAGCTTAGTGGGTACAGGCGTCTCTGGGGCCAACGTCCTGACTTTC	CASSLVGTGVSGANVLTF
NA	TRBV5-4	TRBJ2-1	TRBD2	TGTGCCAGCAGCCCGTCCCTCCGGGAGGGCCGAAATGAGCAGTTCTTC	CASSPSLREGRNEQFF
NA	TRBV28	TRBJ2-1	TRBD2	TGTGCCAGCTGGGGCGGGAGGGCCGGCAATGAGCAGTTCTTC	CASWGGRAGNEQFF
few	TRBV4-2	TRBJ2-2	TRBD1	TGTGCCAGCAGCCAAGCGGTCGGGACAGAAACCGGGGAGCTGTTTTTT	CASSQAVGTETGELFF
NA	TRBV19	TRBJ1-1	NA	TGTGCCAGTAGTATATCCAGGGGCCCAGGCACTGAAGCTTTCTTT	CASSISRGPGTEAFF
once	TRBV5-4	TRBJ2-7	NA	TGTGCCAGCAGCATCTCCGGCGGGACAATGTACGAGCAGTACTTC	CASSISGGTMYEQYF
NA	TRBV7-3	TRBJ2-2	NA	TGTGCCAGCAGCTTAGCGCCGATGTATTGGCTGTTTTTT	CASSLAPMYWLFF
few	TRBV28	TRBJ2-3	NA	TGTGCCAGCAGTTCAAGCTCTGGCACAGATACGCAGTATTTT	CASSSSSGTDTQYF
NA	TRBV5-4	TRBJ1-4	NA	TGTGCCAGCAGCGGGGGACTCTCAGGGGTCGGGAGTGAAAAACTGTTTTTT	CASSGGLSGVGSEKLFF
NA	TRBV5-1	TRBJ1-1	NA	TGCGCCAGTTTACAGGGTCCAACGGACACTGAAGCTTTCTTT	CASLQGPTDTEAFF
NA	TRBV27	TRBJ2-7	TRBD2	TGTGCCAGCAGTCCGAGACCGGGACTAGGAGACTACGAGCAGTACTTC	CASSPRPGLGDYEQYF
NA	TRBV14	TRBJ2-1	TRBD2	TGTGCCAGCAGCCAAGGGAGGACTAGCGGGAGGGCCTTGAGCTCCTACAATGAGCAGTTCTTC	CASSQGRTSGRALSSYNEQFF
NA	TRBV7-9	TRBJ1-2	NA	TGTGCCAGCAGCTTCGGGGGGCTTCAGTATGGCTACACCTTC	CASSFGGLQYGYTF
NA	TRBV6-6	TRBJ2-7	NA	TGTGCCAGCAGTTCATCAGGGGGGCAGTTGTACGAGCAGTACTTC	CASSSSGGQLYEQYF
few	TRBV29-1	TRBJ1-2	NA	TGCAGCGTTGGTCAGGTTGGCGGCTACACCTTC	CSVGQVGGYTF
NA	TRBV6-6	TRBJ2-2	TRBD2	TGTGCCAGCAGTTACTCTAGCGGGAGGTACACCGGGGAGCTGTTTTTT	CASSYSSGRYTGELFF
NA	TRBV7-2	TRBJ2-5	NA	TGTGCCAGCACAAGGGGGAGGGAGACCCAGTACTTC	CASTRGRETQYF
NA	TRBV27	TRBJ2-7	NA	TGTGCCAGCAGTAGGCAGGGTTCTACCTACGAGCAGTACTTC	CASSRQGSTYEQYF
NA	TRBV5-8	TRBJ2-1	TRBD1	TGTGCCAGCAGCTTGTGGGGACAGGGGGACAATGAGCAGTTCTTC	CASSLWGQGDNEQFF
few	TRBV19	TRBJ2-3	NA	TGTGCCAGTAGTATCATTGGGGACAGCACAGATACGCAGTATTTT	CASSIIGDSTDTQYF
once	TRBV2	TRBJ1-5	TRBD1	TGTGCCAGCAGTGAAGAGAGAAAAAACACCGGGACAGGGGGTCAGCCCCAGCATTTT	CASSEERKNTGTGGQPQHF
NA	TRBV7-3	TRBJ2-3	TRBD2	TGTGCCAGCAGCCTACGGACTAGCGGGAGTTATACGCAGTATTTT	CASSLRTSGSYTQYF
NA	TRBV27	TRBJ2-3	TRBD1	TGTGCCAGCAGTTTTTCCGGACAGGGTACCCACACAGATACGCAGTATTTT	CASSFSGQGTHTDTQYF
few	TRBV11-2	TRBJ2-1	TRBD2	TGTGCCAGCAGCCCCCAGGGACTAGCGGGAGAAGAGCAGTTCTTC	CASSPQGLAGEEQFF
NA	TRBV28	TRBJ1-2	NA	TGTGCCAGCAGTTCAGCGGGTTCATCTAACTATGGCTACACCTTC	CASSSAGSSNYGYTF
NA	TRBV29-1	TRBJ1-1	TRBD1	TGCAGCGGGGCTCAGGGGGTTGACACTGAAGCTTTCTTT	CSGAQGVDTEAFF
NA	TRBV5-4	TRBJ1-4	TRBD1	TGTGCCAGCAGCGTTAAGACAGGGCCAACTGAAAAACTGTTTTTT	CASSVKTGPTEKLFF
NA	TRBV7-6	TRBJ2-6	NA	TGTGCCAGCAGCTTGGCTGGACAGAGTACAGCGGGGGGGGCCAACGTCCTGACTTTC	CASSLAGQSTAGGANVLTF
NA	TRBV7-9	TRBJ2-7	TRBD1	TGTGCCAGCAGCTTACTAGGGACAGCCACCCTGTCTACCCGGGAGCAGTACTTC	CASSLLGTATLSTREQYF
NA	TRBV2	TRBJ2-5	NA	TGTGCCAGCAGTGAACTCGCGGGGGAGACCCAGTACTTC	CASSELAGETQYF
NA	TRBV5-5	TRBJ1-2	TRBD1	TGTGCCAGCAGCCAACGTAAGGCAGGGGGGAACTATGGCTACACCTTC	CASSQRKAGGNYGYTF
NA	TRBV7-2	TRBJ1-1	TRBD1	TGTGCCAGCTCAGAGCAGGGGGCTAGCACTGAAGCTTTCTTT	CASSEQGASTEAFF
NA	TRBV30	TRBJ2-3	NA	TGTGCCTGGAGGGGAAAAGGACCCTGGGCGACAGATACGCAGTATTTT	CAWRGKGPWATDTQYF
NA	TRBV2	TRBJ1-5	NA	TGTGCCAGCAGTGAACCGGGGGAAAGGAATCAGCCCCAGCATTTT	CASSEPGERNQPQHF
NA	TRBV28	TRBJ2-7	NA	TGTGCCAGCACCCCCTTTGGCAAATCCACCTACGAGCAGTACTTC	CASTPFGKSTYEQYF
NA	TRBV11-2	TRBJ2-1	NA	TGTGCCAGCAGCTTAAGTATCGGGAGAAGGCACAATGAGCAGTTCTTC	CASSLSIGRRHNEQFF